Below, 9 T cell receptor beta chains from the same sample are listed, as sequenced in a study of blood T cells in healthy people across ages. A sample-barcoded 5' primer and a J-beta primer mix were used in a second PCR of about 7 to 12 cycles. A single record per CDR3 protein comes from TCRdb applying MiXCR to the 5' RACE reads. The sample consists of 1.8 million or so distinct CDR3 sequences, around 40% of them appearing once. Sequencing input: blood. These receptors all stem from a human donor in good health.

This clonotype was counted only a few times. The rearrangement uses TRBV7-9 and TRBJ1-1; TRBD1 matches 9 bases. Per the germline V gene, CDR1 is SEHNR and CDR2 is FQNEAQ (reference sequence). This CDR3 has 15 amino acids. J lost 4 bases, V lost 4 bases, and 7 bases had no gene match. As DNA, the CDR3 is TGTGCCAGCAGCTGGCGGGACAGGGCTGGCACTGAAGCTTTCTTT. This codes for CASSWRDRAGTEAFF.

The chain combines TRBV5-1 with TRBJ2-4; D may be TRBD1 or TRBD2 (6 bases each). The end of the DNA is better explained by TRBJ2-7, so the J call may be wrong. CDR3 length: 15 residues. Per the germline V gene, CDR1 is SGHRS and CDR2 is YFSETQ. The CDR3 region has the DNA TGCGCCAGCAGCCCGAGGGGGGAGACCCTCTACGAGCAGTACTTC. Protein: CASSPRGETLYEQYF.

This chain connects TRBV27 to TRBJ2-2; no firm D call. The CDR3 spans 14 residues. CDR1 MNHEY and CDR2 SMNVEV come from the germline V gene (reference sequence). Deletions cut 4 bases from V and 2 bases from J, with 8 bases between. In DNA, the CDR3 is TGTGCCAGCAGTTATACCCCAAACACCGGGGAGCTGTTTTTT. Translation: CASSYTPNTGELFF.

This clonotype has only a few counts. The J gene is TRBJ2-7, the V gene TRBV28; D could derive from TRBD1 or TRBD2 (6 bases each). The germline V gene has CDR1 MDHEN and CDR2 SYDVKM. This CDR3 has 17 residues. V lost 6 bases and J lost 2, with 23 bases in between. The CDR3 is CASSTGLEGHRTYEQYF. Here the CDR3 DNA reads TGTGCCAGCAGCACTGGGTTGGAGGGACATAGAACCTACGAGCAGTACTTC.

V is TRBV4-1 and J is TRBJ1-2; perhaps TRBD1 as D (5 bases). This CDR3 comprises 16 residues. Germline CDR1 is MGHRA and CDR2 is YSYEKL. V lost 2 bases, J lost 4 bases, and 17 bases lay in between. CDR3 in amino acids: CASSQPPATDRYGYTF. The CDR3 region has the DNA TGCGCCAGCAGCCAACCCCCGGCGACAGACCGCTATGGCTACACCTTC.

This clonotype has only a few counts. The chain has TRBV20-1 and TRBJ2-7, with D perhaps assigned TRBD1 or TRBD2 (5 bases each). Germline loops: CDR1 DFQATT, CDR2 SNEGSKA (reference sequence). With 5 bases removed from V and 2 bases from J, the gap between germline ends came to 13 bases. This CDR3 spans 13 amino acids. This chain's CDR3 is CSADGTTTYEQYF. The CDR3 region has the DNA TGCAGTGCTGATGGGACCACCACCTACGAGCAGTACTTC.

V usage is TRBV20-1 and J usage is TRBJ2-7, with 9 bases fitting TRBD1. After removal of 5 bases from V and 2 bases from J, the junction contained 4 bases not matched to a gene. The CDR3 runs to 13 residues. The germline V gene encodes CDR1 DFQATT and CDR2 SNEGSKA (reference sequence). The CDR3 region has the DNA TGCAGTGCTCAAAACAGGGGGCCCTACGAGCAGTACTTC. It specifies CSAQNRGPYEQYF.

The rearrangement joins TRBV11-3 to TRBJ2-2; 8 bases line up with TRBD2. J was trimmed by 6 bases and V by 3 bases; bases with no gene match: 6. CDR1 and CDR2 (germline): SGHNT, YENEEA. The CDR3 covers 15 residues. This CDR3 is CASSFNGGASGELFF. The CDR3 DNA reads TGTGCCAGCAGCTTTAACGGGGGGGCCTCCGGGGAGCTGTTTTTT.

CDR3 sequence reads: CASSQIAGGEEETQYF. The CDR3 DNA reads TGCGCCAGCAGCCAAATTGCAGGGGGGGAAGAAGAGACCCAGTACTTC. The J gene is TRBJ2-5, the V gene TRBV4-3; D is tentatively TRBD1 or TRBD2 (7 bases each). The V gene's germline CDR1 is LGHNA and CDR2 YSLEER. Deletions cut 2 bases from V and 3 bases from J, with 16 bases between. This CDR3 has 16 residues.